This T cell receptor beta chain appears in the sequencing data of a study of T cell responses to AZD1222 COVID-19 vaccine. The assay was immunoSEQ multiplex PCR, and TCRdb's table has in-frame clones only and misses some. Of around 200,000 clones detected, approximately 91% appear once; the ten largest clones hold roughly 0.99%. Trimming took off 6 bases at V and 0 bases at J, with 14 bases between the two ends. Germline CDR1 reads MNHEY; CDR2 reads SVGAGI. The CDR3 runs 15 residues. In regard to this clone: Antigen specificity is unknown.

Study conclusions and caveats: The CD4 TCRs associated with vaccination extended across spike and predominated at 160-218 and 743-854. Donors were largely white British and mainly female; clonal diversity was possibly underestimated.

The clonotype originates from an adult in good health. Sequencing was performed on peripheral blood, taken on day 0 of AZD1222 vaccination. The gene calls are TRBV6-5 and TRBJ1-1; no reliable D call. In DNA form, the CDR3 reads TGTGCCAGCAGAATTACGAGTAGCCTGAACACTGAAGCTTTCTTT. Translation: CASRITSSLNTEAFF.